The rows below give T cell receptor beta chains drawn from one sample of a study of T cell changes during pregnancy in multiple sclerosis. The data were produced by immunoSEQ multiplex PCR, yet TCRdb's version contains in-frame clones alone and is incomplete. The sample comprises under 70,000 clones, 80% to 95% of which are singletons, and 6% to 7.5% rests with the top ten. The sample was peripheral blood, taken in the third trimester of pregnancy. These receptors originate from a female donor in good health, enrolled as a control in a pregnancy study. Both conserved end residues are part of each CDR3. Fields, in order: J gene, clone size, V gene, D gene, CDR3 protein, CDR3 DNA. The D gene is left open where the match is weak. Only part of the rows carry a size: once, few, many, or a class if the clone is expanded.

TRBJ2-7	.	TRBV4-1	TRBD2	CASSQTTSGYTYEQYF	TGCGCCAGCAGCCAGACAACTAGCGGTTATACCTACGAGCAGTACTTC
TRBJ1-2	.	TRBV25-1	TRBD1	CASSPTRVDRVGGYTF	TGTGCCAGCAGCCCGACCCGGGTCGACAGGGTTGGCGGCTACACCTTC
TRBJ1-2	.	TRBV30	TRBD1	CAWSAPGQGSSNYGYTF	TGTGCCTGGAGTGCCCCTGGACAGGGCTCTTCAAACTATGGCTACACCTTC
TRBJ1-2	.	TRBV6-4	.	CASSREGMYGYTF	TGTGCCAGCAGCAGGGAGGGCATGTATGGCTACACCTTC
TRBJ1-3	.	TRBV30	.	CAWIGPGTPSGNTIYF	TGTGCCTGGATCGGACCAGGGACACCCTCTGGAAACACCATATATTTT
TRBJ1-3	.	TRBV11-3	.	CASSLGRGSSGNTIYF	TGTGCCAGCAGCTTAGGTCGCGGGAGCTCTGGAAACACCATATATTTT
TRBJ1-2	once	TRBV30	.	CAWSAPGGRYGYTF	TGTGCCTGGAGTGCCCCGGGGGGGCGCTATGGCTACACCTTC
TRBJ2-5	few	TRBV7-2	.	CASSRLGGGGQETQYF	TGTGCCAGCAGCCGCCTCGGGGGAGGGGGCCAAGAGACCCAGTACTTC
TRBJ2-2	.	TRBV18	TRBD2	CASSLSGTSGTGELFF	TGTGCCAGCTCGCTTTCCGGGACTAGCGGCACCGGGGAGCTGTTTTTT
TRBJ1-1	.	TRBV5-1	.	CASSFELNTEAFF	TGCGCCAGCAGTTTTGAGTTGAACACTGAAGCTTTCTTT
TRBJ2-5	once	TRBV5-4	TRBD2	CASSLEGRGTQETQYF	TGTGCCAGCAGCCTGGAGGGGCGGGGGACTCAAGAGACCCAGTACTTC
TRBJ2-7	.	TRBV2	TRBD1	CASETGGNNEQYF	TGTGCCAGCGAAACAGGGGGGAACAACGAGCAGTACTTC
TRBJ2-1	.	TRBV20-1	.	CSGVRNNEQFF	TGCAGCGGGGTTCGTAACAATGAGCAGTTCTTC
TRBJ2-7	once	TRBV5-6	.	CASSLPGNEQYF	TGTGCCAGCAGCTTGCCCGGGAACGAGCAGTACTTC
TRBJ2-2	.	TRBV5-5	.	CASSLGVAGELFF	TGTGCCAGCAGCCTAGGAGTAGCCGGGGAGCTGTTTTTT
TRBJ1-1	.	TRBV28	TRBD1	CASSFEQGAETEAFF	TGTGCCAGCAGTTTCGAACAGGGGGCCGAGACTGAAGCTTTCTTT
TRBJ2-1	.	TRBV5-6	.	CASSLTGRANNEQFF	TGTGCCAGCAGCTTGACAGGGCGGGCGAACAATGAGCAGTTCTTC
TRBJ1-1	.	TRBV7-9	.	CASSKNTEAFF	TGTGCCAGCAGTAAGAACACTGAAGCTTTCTTT
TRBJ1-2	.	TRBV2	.	CASSAQGNYGYTF	TGTGCCAGCAGCGCACAGGGTAACTATGGCTACACCTTC
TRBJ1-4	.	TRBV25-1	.	CASSGVGAEKLFF	TGTGCCAGCAGCGGGGTGGGGGCTGAAAAACTGTTTTTT
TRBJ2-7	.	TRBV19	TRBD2	CASSGLAGAPEQYF	TGTGCCAGTAGCGGACTAGCGGGAGCACCCGAGCAGTACTTC
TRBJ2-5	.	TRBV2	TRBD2	CASSEASGGIETQYF	TGTGCCAGCAGTGAGGCTAGCGGGGGTATAGAGACCCAGTACTTC
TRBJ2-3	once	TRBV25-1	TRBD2	CASSELSSGSTDTQYF	TGTGCCAGCAGTGAATTGAGTAGCGGGAGCACAGATACGCAGTATTTT
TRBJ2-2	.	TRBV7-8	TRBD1	CASSWNAGTGAIGELFF	TGTGCCAGCAGCTGGAATGCCGGGACAGGGGCAATCGGGGAGCTGTTTTTT
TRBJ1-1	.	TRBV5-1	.	CASSWSRSMNTEAFF	TGCGCCAGCAGCTGGTCGCGGAGCATGAACACTGAAGCTTTCTTT
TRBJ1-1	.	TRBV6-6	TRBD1	CASSKEGQGRAEAFF	TGTGCCAGCAGTAAGGAGGGACAGGGTCGGGCTGAAGCTTTCTTT
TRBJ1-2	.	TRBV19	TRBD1	CASSFTPGGGYGYTF	TGTGCCAGTAGCTTCACACCAGGGGGCGGCTATGGCTACACCTTC
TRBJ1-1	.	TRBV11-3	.	CASSTNRVGTEAFF	TGTGCCAGCAGCACCAACAGGGTGGGAACTGAAGCTTTCTTT
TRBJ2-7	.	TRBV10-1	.	CASSLKTGPYEQYF	TGCGCCAGCAGCCTAAAGACAGGACCCTACGAGCAGTACTTC
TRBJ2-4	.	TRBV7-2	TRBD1	CASSQTGDEVIQYF	TGTGCCAGCAGCCAGACAGGGGACGAAGTCATTCAGTACTTC
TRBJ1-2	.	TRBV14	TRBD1	CASSQGGQGARYGYTF	TGTGCCAGCAGCCAGGGAGGACAGGGGGCTAGGTATGGCTACACCTTC
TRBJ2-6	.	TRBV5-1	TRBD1	CASSWDRNSGANVLTF	TGCGCCAGCAGCTGGGACAGAAACTCTGGGGCCAACGTCCTGACTTTC
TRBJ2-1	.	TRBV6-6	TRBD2	CASSTLAGGSYNEQFF	TGTGCCAGCAGCACTCTAGCGGGAGGTTCCTACAATGAGCAGTTCTTC
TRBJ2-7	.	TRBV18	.	CASSPPAGNYEQYF	TGTGCCAGCTCACCACCGGCCGGGAACTACGAGCAGTACTTC
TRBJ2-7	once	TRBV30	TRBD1	CAWRTGQGGYEQYF	TGTGCCTGGAGGACAGGACAGGGAGGTTACGAGCAGTACTTC
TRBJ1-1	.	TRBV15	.	CATHSRSLRGTEAFF	TGTGCCACCCACTCGAGGTCCCTCAGGGGCACTGAAGCTTTCTTT